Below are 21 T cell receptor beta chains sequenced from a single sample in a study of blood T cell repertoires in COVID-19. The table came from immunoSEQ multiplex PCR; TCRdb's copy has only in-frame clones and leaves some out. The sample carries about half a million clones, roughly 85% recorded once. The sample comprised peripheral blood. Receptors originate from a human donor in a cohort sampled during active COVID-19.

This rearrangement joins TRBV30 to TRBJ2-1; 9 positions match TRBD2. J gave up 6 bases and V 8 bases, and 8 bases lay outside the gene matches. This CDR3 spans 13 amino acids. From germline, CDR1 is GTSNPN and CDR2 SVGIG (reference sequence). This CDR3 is CAHGLAGTNEQFF. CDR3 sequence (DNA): TGTGCCCATGGGCTAGCGGGGACCAATGAGCAGTTCTTC. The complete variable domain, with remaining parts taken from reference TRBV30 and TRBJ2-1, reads SQTIHQWPATLVQPVGSPLSLECTVEGTSNPNLYWYRQAAGRGLQLLFYSVGIGQISSEVPQNLSASRPQDRQFILSSKKLLLSDSGFYLCAHGLAGTNEQFFGPGTRLTVL.

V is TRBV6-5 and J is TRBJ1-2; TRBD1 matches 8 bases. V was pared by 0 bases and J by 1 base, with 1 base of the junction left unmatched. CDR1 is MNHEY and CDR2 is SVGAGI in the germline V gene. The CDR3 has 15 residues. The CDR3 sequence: CASSYSGQVNYGYTF. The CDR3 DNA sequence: TGTGCCAGCAGTTACTCGGGACAGGTTAACTATGGCTACACCTTC.

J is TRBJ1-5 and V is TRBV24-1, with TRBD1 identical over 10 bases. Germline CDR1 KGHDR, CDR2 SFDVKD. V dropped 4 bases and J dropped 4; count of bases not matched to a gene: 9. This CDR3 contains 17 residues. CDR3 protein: CATSDPMTGGGNQPQHF. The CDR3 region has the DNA TGTGCCACCAGTGACCCCATGACAGGGGGCGGTAATCAGCCCCAGCATTTT.

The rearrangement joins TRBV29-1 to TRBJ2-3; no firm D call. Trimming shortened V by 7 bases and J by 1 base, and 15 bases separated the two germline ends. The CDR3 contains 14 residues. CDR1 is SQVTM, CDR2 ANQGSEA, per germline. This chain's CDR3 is CSAKKPPGTDTQYF. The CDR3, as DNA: TGCAGCGCTAAAAAACCGCCAGGCACAGATACGCAGTATTTT.

The CDR3 sequence is CASSGQERDEQYF. DNA for the CDR3: TGTGCCAGCAGCGGACAGGAACGGGACGAGCAGTACTTC. V usage is TRBV9 and J usage is TRBJ2-7; maybe TRBD1 (6 bases). Germline assignment: CDR1 SGDLS and CDR2 YYNGEE. V lost 3 bases and J 5 bases, leaving 12 bases between the germline ends. The CDR3 totals 13 residues.

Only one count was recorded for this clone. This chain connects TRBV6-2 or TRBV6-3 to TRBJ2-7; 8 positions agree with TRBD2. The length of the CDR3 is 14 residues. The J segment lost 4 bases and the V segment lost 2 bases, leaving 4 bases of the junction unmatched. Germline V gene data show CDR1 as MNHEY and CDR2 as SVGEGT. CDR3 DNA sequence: TGTGCCAGCAGTTACGGGAGCGGGAGATACGAGCAGTACTTC. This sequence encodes CASSYGSGRYEQYF.

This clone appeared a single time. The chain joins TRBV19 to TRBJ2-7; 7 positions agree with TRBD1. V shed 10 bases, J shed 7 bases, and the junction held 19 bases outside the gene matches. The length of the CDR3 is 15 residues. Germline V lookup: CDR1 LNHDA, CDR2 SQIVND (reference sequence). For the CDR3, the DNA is TGTGCCAATAACTTAGGACAGGAATCTTCCTCTGAGCAGTACTTC. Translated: CANNLGQESSSEQYF. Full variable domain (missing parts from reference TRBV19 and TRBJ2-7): DGGITQSPKYLFRKEGQNVTLSCEQNLNHDAMYWYRQDPGQGLRLIYYSQIVNDFQKGDIAEGYSVSREKKESFPLTVTSAQKNPTAFYLCANNLGQESSSEQYFGPGTRLTVT.

CDR3 residues: CATSRDQSDTQYF. CDR3 DNA sequence: TGTGCCACCAGCAGAGATCAGTCAGATACGCAGTATTTT. The chain has TRBV15 and TRBJ2-3; D is unresolved. The CDR3 is 13 amino acids. Germline V lookup: CDR1 LNHNV, CDR2 YYDKDF (reference sequence). The V end was cut by 0 bases, the J end by 4 bases, with 5 bases between.

In DNA, the CDR3 is TGTGCCTGGAGTCTGAAACAGCCGATCAAAAACATTCAGTACTTC. This encodes CAWSLKQPIKNIQYF. The chain recombines TRBV30 with TRBJ2-4; D not certain. Germline CDR1 reads GTSNPN; CDR2 reads SVGIG (reference sequence). The CDR3 runs to 15 residues. V lost 2 bases and J 3 bases, leaving 14 bases between the germline ends.

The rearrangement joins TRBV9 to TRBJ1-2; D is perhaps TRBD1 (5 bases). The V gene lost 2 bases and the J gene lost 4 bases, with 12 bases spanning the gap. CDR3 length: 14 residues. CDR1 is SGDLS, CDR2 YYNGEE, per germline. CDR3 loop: CASSVGDGGYGYTF. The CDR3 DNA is TGTGCCAGCAGCGTGGGTGACGGGGGCTATGGCTACACCTTC.

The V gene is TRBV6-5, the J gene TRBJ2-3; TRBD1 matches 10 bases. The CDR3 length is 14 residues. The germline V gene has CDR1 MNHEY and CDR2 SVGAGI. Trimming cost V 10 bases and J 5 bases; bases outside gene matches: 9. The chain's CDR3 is CAIQTGGIGDTQYF. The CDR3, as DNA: TGTGCCATCCAGACAGGGGGCATAGGAGATACGCAGTATTTT.

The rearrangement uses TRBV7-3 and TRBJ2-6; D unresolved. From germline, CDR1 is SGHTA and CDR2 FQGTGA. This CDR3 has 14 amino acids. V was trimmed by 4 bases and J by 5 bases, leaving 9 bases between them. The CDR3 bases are TGTGCCAGCAGCTCGCCTCAGAGGGCCAACGTCCTGACTTTC. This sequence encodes CASSSPQRANVLTF.

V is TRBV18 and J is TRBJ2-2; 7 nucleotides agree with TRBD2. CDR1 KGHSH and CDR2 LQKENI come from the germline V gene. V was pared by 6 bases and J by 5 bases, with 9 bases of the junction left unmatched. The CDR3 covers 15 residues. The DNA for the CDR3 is TGTGCCAGCTCCCCCGGCGAGCGGGGAACCGGGGAGCTGTTTTTT. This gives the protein CASSPGERGTGELFF.

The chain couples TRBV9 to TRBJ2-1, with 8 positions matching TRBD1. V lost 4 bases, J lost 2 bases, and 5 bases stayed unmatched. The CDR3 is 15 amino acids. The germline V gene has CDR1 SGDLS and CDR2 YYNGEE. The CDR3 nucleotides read TGTGCCAGCAGCAACCGGGACAGGACCTACAATGAGCAGTTCTTC. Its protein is CASSNRDRTYNEQFF.

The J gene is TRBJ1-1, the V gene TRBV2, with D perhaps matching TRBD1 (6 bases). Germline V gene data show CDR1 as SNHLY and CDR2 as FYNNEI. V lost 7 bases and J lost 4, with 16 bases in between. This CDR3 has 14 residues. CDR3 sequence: CASNVVGGPTEAFF. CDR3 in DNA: TGTGCCAGCAATGTGGTCGGGGGGCCCACTGAAGCTTTCTTT.

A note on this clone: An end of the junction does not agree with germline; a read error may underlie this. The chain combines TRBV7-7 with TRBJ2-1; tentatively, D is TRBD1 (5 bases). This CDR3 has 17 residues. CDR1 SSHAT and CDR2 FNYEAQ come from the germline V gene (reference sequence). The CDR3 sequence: CASSLGRAGNSVDEQFF. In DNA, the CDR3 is TGTGCTAGCAGCTTAGGCCGGGCAGGGAATTCCGTCGATGAGCAGTTCTTC. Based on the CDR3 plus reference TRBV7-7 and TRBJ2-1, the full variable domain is GAGVSQSPRYKVTKRGQDVTLRCDPISSHATLYWYQQALGQGPEFLTYFNYEAQPDKSGLPSDRFSAERPEGSISTLTIQRTEQRDSAMYRCASSLGRAGNSVDEQFFGPGTRLTVL.

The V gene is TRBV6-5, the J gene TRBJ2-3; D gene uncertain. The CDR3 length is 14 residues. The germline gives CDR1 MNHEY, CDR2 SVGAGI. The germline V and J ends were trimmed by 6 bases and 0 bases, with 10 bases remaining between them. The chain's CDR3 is CASRTWSSTDTQYF. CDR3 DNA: TGTGCCAGCAGGACTTGGTCTAGCACAGATACGCAGTATTTT.

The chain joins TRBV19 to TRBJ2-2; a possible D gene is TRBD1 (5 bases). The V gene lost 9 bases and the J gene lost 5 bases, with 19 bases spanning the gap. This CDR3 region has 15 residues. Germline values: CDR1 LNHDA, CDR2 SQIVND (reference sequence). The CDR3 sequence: CASTRQGRVTGELFF. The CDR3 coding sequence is TGTGCCAGCACCAGGCAGGGTCGGGTTACCGGGGAGCTGTTTTTT.

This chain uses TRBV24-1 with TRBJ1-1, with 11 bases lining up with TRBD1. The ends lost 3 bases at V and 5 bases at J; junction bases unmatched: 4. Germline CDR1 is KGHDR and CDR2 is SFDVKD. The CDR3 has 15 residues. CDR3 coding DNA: TGTGCCACCAGTGATGGACAGGGGGCGGATACTGAAGCTTTCTTT. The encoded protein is CATSDGQGADTEAFF.

In nucleotides, the CDR3 is TGTGCCAGCAGTCATTTCGGAGGGACGCTAAGCAATCAGCCCCAGCATTTT. It codes for CASSHFGGTLSNQPQHF. This chain uses TRBV28 with TRBJ1-5, with D possibly matching TRBD1 (5 bases). This CDR3 is 17 amino acids long. Germline V CDR1 and CDR2: MDHEN, SYDVKM. V dropped 5 bases and J dropped 1 base, with 18 bases sitting between them.

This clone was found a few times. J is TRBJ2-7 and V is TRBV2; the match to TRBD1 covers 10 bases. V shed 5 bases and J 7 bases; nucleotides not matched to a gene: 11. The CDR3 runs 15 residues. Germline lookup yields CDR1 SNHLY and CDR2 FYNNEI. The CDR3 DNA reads TGTGCCAGCAGTCGACCCGGGACAGGGGTCGGGGAGCAGTACTTC. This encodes CASSRPGTGVGEQYF.